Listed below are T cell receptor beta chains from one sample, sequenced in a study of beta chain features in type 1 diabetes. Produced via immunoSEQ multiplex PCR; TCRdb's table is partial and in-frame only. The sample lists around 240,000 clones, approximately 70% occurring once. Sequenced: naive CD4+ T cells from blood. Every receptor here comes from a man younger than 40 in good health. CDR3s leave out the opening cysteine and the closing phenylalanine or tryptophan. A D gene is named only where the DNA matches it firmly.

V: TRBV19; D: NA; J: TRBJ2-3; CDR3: ASSGLQGRTDTQY
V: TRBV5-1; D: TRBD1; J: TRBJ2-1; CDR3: ASSRDRAAYNEQF
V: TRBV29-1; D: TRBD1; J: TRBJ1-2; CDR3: SVPDRGLYGYT
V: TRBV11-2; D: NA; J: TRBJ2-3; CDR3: ASSLVQDTDTQY
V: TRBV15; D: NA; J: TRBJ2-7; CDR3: ATRQARSYEQY
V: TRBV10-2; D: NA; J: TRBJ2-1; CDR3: ASSVGDYNEQF
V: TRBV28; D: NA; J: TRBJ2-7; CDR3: ASSGDYEQY
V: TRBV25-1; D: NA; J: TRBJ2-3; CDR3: ASSTVDTQY
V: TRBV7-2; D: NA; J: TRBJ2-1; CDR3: ASSLGLSYNEQF
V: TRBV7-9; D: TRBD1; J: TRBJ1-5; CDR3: ASSLGGQGNQPQH
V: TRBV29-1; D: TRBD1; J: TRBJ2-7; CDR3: SAGTERYEQY
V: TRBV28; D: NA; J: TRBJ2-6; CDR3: ASSPGGPGANVLT
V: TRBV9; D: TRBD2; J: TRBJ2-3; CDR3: ASSSLAGSTDTQY
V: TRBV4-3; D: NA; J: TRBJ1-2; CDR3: ASSPRDARAGYT
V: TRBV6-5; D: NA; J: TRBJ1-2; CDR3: ASSAAGQTNYGYT
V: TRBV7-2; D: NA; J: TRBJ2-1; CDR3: ASSFGARNEQF
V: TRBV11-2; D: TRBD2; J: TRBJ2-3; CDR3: ASSPGTSGTSSTDTQY
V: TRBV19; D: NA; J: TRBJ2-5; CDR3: ASKVPGGETQY
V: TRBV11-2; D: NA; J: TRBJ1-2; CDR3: ASSPHSTGGYT
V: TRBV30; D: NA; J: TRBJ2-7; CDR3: AWSLDSEQY
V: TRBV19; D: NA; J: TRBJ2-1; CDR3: ASTIGHRYEQF
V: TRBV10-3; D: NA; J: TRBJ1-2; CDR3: AISEGSNYGYT
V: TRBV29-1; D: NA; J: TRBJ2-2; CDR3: SVDEVNTGELF
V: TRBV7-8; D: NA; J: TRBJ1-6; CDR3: ASSLGWRQRESPLH
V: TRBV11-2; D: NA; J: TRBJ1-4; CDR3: ASKDRNEKLF
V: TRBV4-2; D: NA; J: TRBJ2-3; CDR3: ASSQDPRTPDTQY
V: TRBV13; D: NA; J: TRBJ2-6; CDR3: ASSLGGGTGANVLT
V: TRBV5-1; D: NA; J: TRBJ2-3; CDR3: ASSLSIGTDTQY
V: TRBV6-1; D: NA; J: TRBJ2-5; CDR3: ASRKRLGETQY
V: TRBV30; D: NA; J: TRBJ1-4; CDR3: AWTPGTVDEKLF
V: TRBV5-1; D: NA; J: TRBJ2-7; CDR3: ASSQDREQY
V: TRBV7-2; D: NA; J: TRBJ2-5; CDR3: ASSPRLGSRETQY
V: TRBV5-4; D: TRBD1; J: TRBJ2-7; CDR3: ASSLPGTASYEQY
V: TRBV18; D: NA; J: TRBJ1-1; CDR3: ASSQQGGAEAF
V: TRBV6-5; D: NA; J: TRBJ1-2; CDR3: ASRGHYYGYT
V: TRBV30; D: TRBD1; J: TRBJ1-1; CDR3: AWDYTTGTKAF
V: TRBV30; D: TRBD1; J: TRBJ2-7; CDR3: AYTDRGRGEQY
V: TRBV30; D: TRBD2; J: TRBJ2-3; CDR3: AWRVAGSTDTQY
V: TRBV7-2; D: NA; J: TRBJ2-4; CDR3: ASSLGFSGKNIQY
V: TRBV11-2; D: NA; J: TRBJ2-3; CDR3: ASSFGPGVDTQY
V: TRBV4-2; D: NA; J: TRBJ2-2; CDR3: ASSQGDGLGTGELF
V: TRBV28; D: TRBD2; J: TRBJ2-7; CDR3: ASSSGLAGGYEQY
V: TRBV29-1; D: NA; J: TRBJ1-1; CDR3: SVDHLSGAF
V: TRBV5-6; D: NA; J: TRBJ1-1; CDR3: ASSLWAAEAF
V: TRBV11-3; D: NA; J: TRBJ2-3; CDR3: ASSLAAGDTQY
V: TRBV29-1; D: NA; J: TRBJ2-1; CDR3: SATLDSYNEQF
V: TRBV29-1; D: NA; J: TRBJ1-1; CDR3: SVEVNIEAF
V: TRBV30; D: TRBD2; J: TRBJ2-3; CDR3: AWSTGGGTDTQY
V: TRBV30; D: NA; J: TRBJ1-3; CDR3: AWRGGRSGNTIY
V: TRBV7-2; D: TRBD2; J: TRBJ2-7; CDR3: ASSLAVGLAANEQY
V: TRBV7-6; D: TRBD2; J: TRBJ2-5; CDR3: ASSNREGETQY
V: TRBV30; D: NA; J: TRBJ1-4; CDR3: AWIGGENEEKLF